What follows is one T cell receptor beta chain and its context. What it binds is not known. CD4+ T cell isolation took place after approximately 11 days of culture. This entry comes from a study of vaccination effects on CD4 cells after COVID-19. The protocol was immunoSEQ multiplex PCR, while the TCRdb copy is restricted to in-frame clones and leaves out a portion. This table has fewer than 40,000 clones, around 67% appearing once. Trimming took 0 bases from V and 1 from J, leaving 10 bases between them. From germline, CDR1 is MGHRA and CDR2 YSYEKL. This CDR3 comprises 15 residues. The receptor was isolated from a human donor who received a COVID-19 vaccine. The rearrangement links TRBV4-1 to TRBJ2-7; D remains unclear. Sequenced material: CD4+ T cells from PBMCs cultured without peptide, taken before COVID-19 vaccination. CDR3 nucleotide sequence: TGCGCCAGCAGCCAAGAACATAGGCCATCCTACGAGCAGTACTTC. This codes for CASSQEHRPSYEQYF.